The 12 T cell receptor beta chains below all came from one sample that was sequenced in a study of blood T cell repertoires in COVID-19. Libraries were prepared by immunoSEQ multiplex PCR; TCRdb keeps only in-frame clonotypes and omits some of them. Of some 260,000 clones in the sample, about 91% were seen once. The sequencing sample was made of peripheral blood. All receptors come from a man older than 75 with acute or convalescent COVID-19.

The rearrangement links TRBV28 to TRBJ2-2, with a possible D match to TRBD2 (5 bases). The CDR3 loop spans 13 amino acids. Trimming took off 9 bases at V and 7 bases at J, with 15 bases between the two ends. Looked up from germline, CDR1 is MDHEN and CDR2 is SYDVKM. DNA of the CDR3: TGTGCCAGTCTACCCACGGGGTTCGGGGAGCTGTTTTTT. Its protein product is CASLPTGFGELFF.

The CDR3 region is CASSNRDRGGSNEQFF. The CDR3 nucleotides are TGTGCCAGCAGCAACCGGGACAGGGGCGGGAGCAATGAGCAGTTCTTC. The rearrangement joins TRBV6-2 or TRBV6-3 to TRBJ2-1, with 10 nucleotides matching TRBD1. Trimming took 6 bases from V and 6 from J; bases not matched to a gene: 11. This CDR3 has 16 amino acids. CDR1 MNHEY and CDR2 SVGEGT come from the germline V gene.

This CDR3 is CASSLGQGANTGELFF. The CDR3 nucleotides are TGTGCCAGCAGCTTAGGACAGGGGGCGAACACCGGGGAGCTGTTTTTT. J is TRBJ2-2 and V is TRBV11-2; 9 positions match TRBD1. The ends lost 1 base at V and 0 bases at J; junction bases unmatched: 0. The V gene's germline CDR1 is SGHAT and CDR2 FQNNGV. This CDR3 contains 16 residues.

This clone is a singleton in its sample. At one end the junction does not follow the germline gene, possibly because of a read error. This specimen includes other DNA sequences encoding the same CDR3. The genes are TRBV6-5 and TRBJ1-1; 8 nucleotides match TRBD1. Per the germline V gene, CDR1 is MNHEY and CDR2 is SVGAGI. The CDR3 is 13 residues long. The CDR3 loop reads CASRSTGGSEAFF. The CDR3 DNA reads TGTGCCAGCAGGTCTACAGGGGGATCTGAAGCCTTCTTT.

Here the CDR3 reads CASSQDLGAPETQYF. CDR3 nucleotides: TGTGCCAGCAGCCAAGACTTGGGGGCCCCAGAGACCCAGTACTTC. This chain connects TRBV4-2 to TRBJ2-5; weak D call: TRBD1 (6 bases). The CDR3 has 15 amino acids. Germline CDR1 and CDR2: LGHNA and YNFKEQ. V was trimmed by 0 bases and J by 4 bases, leaving 12 bases between them.

This clone turned up a few times. The chain joins TRBV7-2 to TRBJ1-2, with D possibly being TRBD1 (5 bases). V lost 1 base and J 4 bases, leaving 13 bases between the germline ends. Per the germline V gene, CDR1 is SGHTA and CDR2 is FQGNSA. This CDR3 region has 15 residues. In DNA, the CDR3 is TGTGCCAGCAGCTTAGTCGACCCTGGGGCCTATGGCTACACCTTC. Amino acids: CASSLVDPGAYGYTF.

The chain links TRBV28 to TRBJ1-1, with 11 bases lining up with TRBD1. The J segment lost 4 bases and the V segment lost 3 bases, leaving 4 bases of the junction unmatched. The CDR3 covers 15 residues. The germline gives CDR1 MDHEN, CDR2 SYDVKM. CDR3 in amino acids: CASSFGDRGGTEAFF. CDR3 DNA sequence: TGTGCCAGCAGTTTTGGGGACAGGGGGGGCACTGAAGCTTTCTTT.

J is TRBJ1-2 and V is TRBV7-9; D is undetermined. V lost 5 bases and J 8 bases, leaving 18 bases between the germline ends. This CDR3 has 14 residues. Germline-derived CDR1 and CDR2 are SEHNR and FQNEAQ (reference sequence). CDR3 sequence (DNA): TGTGCCAGCAGCCCTATTAGCAGTGGAGGGGGCTACACCTTC. As protein: CASSPISSGGGYTF.

This chain links TRBV6-5 with TRBJ1-5, with 8 bases that match TRBD1. There are 13 residues in the CDR3. Trimming at V came to 7 bases and at J to 4 bases, leaving 3 bases not matched to a gene. Germline CDR1 is MNHEY and CDR2 is SVGAGI. The CDR3 loop is CASIGTGNQPQHF. CDR3 sequence (DNA): TGTGCCAGCATAGGGACAGGTAATCAGCCCCAGCATTTT.

Here the CDR3 DNA reads TGTGCCAGCAGCCCCTACAGAGATACGCAGTATTTT. It is translated as CASSPYRDTQYF. The genes are TRBV11-2 and TRBJ2-3; D not certain. Germline V lookup: CDR1 SGHAT, CDR2 FQNNGV. V dropped 5 bases and J dropped 5 bases, with 8 bases sitting between them. This CDR3 region has 12 residues.

CDR3 in DNA: TGTGCCAAGGGGGGACAGAAGAACTATGGCTACACCTTC. Its translation is CAKGGQKNYGYTF. This sequence joins TRBV6-5 and TRBJ1-2; 7 bases align to TRBD1. The CDR3 covers 13 residues. Germline V CDR1 and CDR2: MNHEY, SVGAGI. Trimming took 10 bases from V and 2 from J; bases not matched to a gene: 7.

The chain is built from TRBV2 and TRBJ2-5; the match to TRBD2 covers 8 bases. Germline V gene sequence: CDR1 SNHLY, CDR2 FYNNEI. The CDR3 is 15 amino acids. Losses at the gene ends were 1 base for V and 5 bases for J; bases not matched to a gene: 6. CDR3 amino acids: CASSEVGAGAETQYF. Written as DNA, the CDR3 is TGTGCCAGCAGTGAAGTAGGAGCGGGAGCTGAGACCCAGTACTTC.